Following are 4 T cell receptor beta chains from one sample sequenced in a study of CD8+ T cells in alopecia areata. Treatment of the sample: oral pan-JAK inhibitor, 5-10 mg twice daily. Extraction of RNA preceded its reverse transcription into cDNA, which served as the sequencing template. The repertoire was sequenced with immunoSEQ multiplex PCR; TCRdb's copy has only in-frame clones and lacks some. The table has 200,000 to 250,000 clones, about three fifths seen once. The material sequenced was CD4+ T cells sorted from blood, taken at week 4, from a patient treated with tofacitinib. The receptors were sampled from a human donor with alopecia areata.

This chain connects TRBV4-2 to TRBJ2-1; unclear D gene. The CDR3 sequence is 12 residues long. Germline V gene sequence: CDR1 LGHNA, CDR2 YNFKEQ. V was trimmed by 0 bases and J by 9 bases, leaving 6 bases between them. CDR3 in amino acids: CASSQDWGEQFF. CDR3 in DNA: TGTGCCAGCAGCCAAGATTGGGGTGAGCAGTTCTTC.

The V and J genes are TRBV29-1 and TRBJ1-5; 8 nucleotides agree with TRBD1. Trimming removed 4 bases from V and 5 bases from J; junction bases left unmatched: 4. This CDR3 has 13 amino acids. Germline V CDR1 and CDR2: SQVTM, ANQGSEA. DNA of the CDR3: TGCAGCGTTGGCAGGGGGCGAGATCAGCCCCAGCATTTT. Its protein is CSVGRGRDQPQHF. The variable domain in full, with the rest retrieved from reference TRBV29-1 and TRBJ1-5, is SAVISQKPSRDICQRGTSLTIQCQVDSQVTMMFWYRQQPGQSLTLIATANQGSEATYESGFVIDKFPISRPNLTFSTLTVSNMSPEDSSIYLCSVGRGRDQPQHFGDGTRLSIL.

This clone was detected a few times. The gene calls are TRBV29-1 and TRBJ2-2; 7 bases fit TRBD2. V lost 7 bases to trimming and J lost 5 bases; unmatched junction nucleotides: 4. The CDR3 is 12 amino acids. Germline loops: CDR1 SQVTM, CDR2 ANQGSEA. CDR3 amino acids: CSGTAGTGELFF. The CDR3 DNA sequence: TGCAGCGGCACAGCGGGGACCGGGGAGCTGTTTTTT.

The chain has TRBV5-1 and TRBJ2-7, with D unresolved. Germline CDR1 and CDR2: SGHRS and YFSETQ. Between the trimmed V and J ends, which lost 0 bases and 2 bases, there was a span of 9 bases. The CDR3 is made up of 14 amino acids. CDR3 amino acids: CASSLVAATYEQYF. CDR3 coding DNA: TGCGCCAGCAGCTTGGTGGCGGCCACCTACGAGCAGTACTTC.